This TCR beta chain was sequenced in a study of blood T cell repertoires in COVID-19. With V trimmed by 4 bases and J by 5 bases, 9 bases remained unmatched. The V gene's germline CDR1 is SQVTM and CDR2 ANQGSEA. There are 14 residues in the CDR3. The protocol was immunoSEQ multiplex PCR, while the TCRdb copy is restricted to in-frame clones and leaves out a portion. Among a few hundred thousand clones listed, approximately 80% were seen once. The TCR originated in a woman aged 80 or over with active or convalescent COVID-19. V usage is TRBV29-1 and J usage is TRBJ2-3; 7 bases are shared with TRBD1. The material sequenced was peripheral blood. In DNA form, the CDR3 reads TGCAGCGTTGTCCGAGACAGGGTTGGAGATACGCAGTATTTT. Residues: CSVVRDRVGDTQYF.